A selection of T cell receptor beta chains follows, all from one sample in a study of tumor-infiltrating lymphocytes in primary liver carcinoma. TCRdb passed the multiplex PCR reads through MiXCR, listing each CDR3 protein once. In the table there are almost 200,000 distinct CDR3 sequences, about 65% of which are singletons. The sample comprised peripheral blood. The receptors shown here come from a woman aged 60-75 years with primary liver carcinoma and hepatitis B virus infection. Each CDR3 is given without its conserved first and last residue. A D gene is named only where the DNA matches it firmly.

TRBV6-1	.	ASGASWGYGNQPQH
TRBV21-1	.	ASSRTRAGGAYEQY
TRBV7-2	TRBD2	ASSLFSLAGTDTQY
TRBV28	.	ASVPPGFPNQPQH
TRBV6-5	.	ASSETLSPDTQY
TRBV12-3/TRBV12-4	TRBD2	ASSSSGRGAGELF
TRBV12-3/TRBV12-4	TRBD2	ATSSPGGNPLNEQF
TRBV4-2	.	ASRQDFYRSNEKLF
TRBV6-5	.	ASSYGQGRGYT
TRBV28	TRBD2	ASSLAGASYNEQF
TRBV11-2	.	ASSSAGAGDAQY
TRBV11-2	.	ASSWDCNQPQH
TRBV12-3/TRBV12-4	.	ASSLVQGGQPQH
TRBV12-3/TRBV12-4	TRBD1	AIGLGTGGSSGSTIY
TRBV6-1	.	ASSEVGQRINQPQH
TRBV11-2	.	ASSLGLGRSYEQY
TRBV11-2	.	ASSLDRRDNEQF
TRBV11-1	TRBD1	ASSSGQGQGSYEQY
TRBV15	.	ATSTWGGFEAF
TRBV11-2	TRBD1	ASNPRTGAWSSYEQY
TRBV29-1	.	SGGHLVGTEAF
TRBV2	TRBD2	ASKAGGFSGANILT
TRBV6-5	.	ASSEYKGEHY
TRBV5-1	.	VSSPAGHYEQY
TRBV11-2	.	ASSSHSGETQH
TRBV11-2	.	ASSLLEGSDSQY
TRBV6-6	.	ASRTAQETQY
TRBV6-5	.	ASSGIGGMHYGYT
TRBV6-2/TRBV6-3	TRBD1	ASSPYPGQGSHNEQY
TRBV6-5	TRBD1	ASTPGQWDFPTEAF
TRBV12-3/TRBV12-4	TRBD2	ASSFGRIGLAVFTDTQY
TRBV11-2	TRBD2	ASNLDRGGRFYNEQF
TRBV11-2	.	ASRVGAWNTEAF
TRBV11-2	TRBD1	ASNLEVRRGVYGCT
TRBV29-1	TRBD2	SGSGISGETRY